The next 23 T cell receptor beta chains were all read from a single sample in a study of tumor and adjacent non-tumor tissue in lung cancer. RNA was extracted from bulk tissue without any cell sorting. A modified ARM-PCR protocol with three rounds of nested PCR amplified TCRbeta. TCRdb reprocessed the multiplex PCR reads with MiXCR, giving one entry per CDR3 protein. The table records around 140,000 distinct CDR3 sequences, approximately 66% of them present only once. The sequenced material came from lung tumor tissue. The receptors here all came from a man aged 60 to 69 with small cell lung cancer.

This clonotype has ten or more counts. V gene TRBV6-2 or TRBV6-3 combines with J gene TRBJ2-1; 13 nucleotides agree with TRBD2. This CDR3 is built from 16 residues. Trimming took 0 bases from V and 9 from J; bases not matched to a gene: 5. Germline CDR1 reads MNHEY; CDR2 reads SVGEGT. The CDR3 region is CASSYSRTSGSIEQFF. The CDR3 region has the DNA TGTGCCAGCAGTTACTCGAGGACTAGCGGGAGTATTGAGCAGTTCTTC.

About this clonotype itself: Germline and junction disagree at one end, which may indicate a read error. The chain joins TRBV28 to TRBJ1-2; 9 positions agree with TRBD1. Germline V gene lookup returns CDR1 MDHEN and CDR2 SYDVKM. CDR3 size: 11 residues. In DNA, the CDR3 is TGTGCCAGCAGGGACAGGGGTGGCTGCACCTTC. It specifies CASRDRGGCTF.

The table lists this clonotype with a count of one. The chain recombines TRBV25-1 with TRBJ2-3, with a weak D call TRBD2 (6 bases). In germline, CDR1 is MGHDK, CDR2 SYGVNS. Between the trimmed V and J ends, which lost 6 bases and 7 bases, there was a span of 8 bases. CDR3 length: 11 residues. CDR3 nucleotide sequence: TGTGCCAGCAGGGAGGGAAATACGCAGTATTTT. Translating gives CASREGNTQYF.

The V and J genes are TRBV28 and TRBJ2-7; tentatively, D is TRBD1 (5 bases). Germline loops: CDR1 MDHEN, CDR2 SYDVKM. V was pared by 7 bases and J by 2 bases, with 15 bases between. There are 14 residues in the CDR3. CDR3 bases: TGTGCCAGCAACAAAAGGGGCAGTACCTACGAGCAGTACTTC. It translates to CASNKRGSTYEQYF.

Turning to this clonotype: A read error is possible here, since a much larger clone lies one base away. The gene calls are TRBV10-3 and TRBJ1-4; TRBD1 matches at 7 bases. The CDR3 loop spans 13 amino acids. With 10 bases clipped from V and 6 bases from J, the junction kept 8 bases outside the gene matches. Looked up from germline, CDR1 is ENHRY and CDR2 is SYGVKD. CDR3 nucleotide sequence: TGTGCCACTCAGGGACAGAGAGATGAAAAACTGTTTTTT. Translating it yields CATQGQRDEKLFF.

Concerning this clonotype itself: Possible read error: a much larger clone is one base away. V is TRBV20-1 and J is TRBJ2-1, with D hard to call. The germline CDR1 and CDR2 sequences are DFQATT and SNEGSKA (reference sequence). The CDR3 is made up of 15 amino acids. The CDR3: CSARVSSSSYNEQLF. DNA for the CDR3: TGCAGTGCTAGAGTCTCCTCCAGCTCCTACAATGAGCAGCTCTTC.

Of note for this clonotype: This is likely a read error, given that the CDR3 carries no conserved phenylalanine or tryptophan at its end. The chain uses TRBV18 and TRBJ2-7; TRBD2 matches at 8 bases. Germline CDR1 and CDR2: KGHSH and LQKENI. After removal of 3 bases from V and 0 bases from J, the junction contained 13 bases not matched to a gene. This CDR3 has 18 residues. The CDR3, as DNA: TGTGCCAGCTCACCTGCTAGCGGGCTGCATAGGAGCTCCTACGAGCAGTACCTC. Encoded protein: CASSPASGLHRSSYEQYL.

This chain connects TRBV5-1 to TRBJ2-1; 12 nucleotides align to TRBD2. V gave up 6 bases and J gave up 7 bases; unmatched junction bases: 14. The CDR3 sequence is 17 residues long. Germline V gene sequence: CDR1 SGHRS, CDR2 YFSETQ. The CDR3 DNA sequence: TGCGCCAGCATCCCCTATCGGACTAGCGGGATGGGTAATGAGCAGTTCTTC. This encodes CASIPYRTSGMGNEQFF.

Comments on this clonotype: This likely comes from a read error, as the CDR3 has no conserved phenylalanine or tryptophan at its end. This rearrangement joins TRBV6-5 to TRBJ2-4, with D hard to call. CDR1 MNHEY and CDR2 SVGAGI come from the germline V gene. This CDR3 contains 14 residues. Trimming took off 0 bases at V and 1 base at J, with 4 bases between the two ends. The chain's CDR3 is CASSYSRAKNIQYL. In DNA form, the CDR3 reads TGTGCCAGCAGTTACTCGAGGGCCAAAAACATTCAGTACCTC.

Points on this clonotype: A much larger clone lies a single base off, so this may be a read error. V is TRBV6-2 or TRBV6-3 and J is TRBJ2-1, with TRBD1 identical over 8 bases. Germline loops: CDR1 MNHEY, CDR2 SVGEGT. There are 16 residues in the CDR3. Written as DNA, the CDR3 is TGTGCCAGCAGTTACCCGAATGGACAGGGAGGTAATGAGCAGTCCTTC. It translates to CASSYPNGQGGNEQSF.

In the case of this clonotype: At one of its ends the junction is not consistent with the germline gene, which may arise from a read error. The chain uses TRBV11-2 and TRBJ2-3; D could derive from TRBD1 or TRBD2 (6 bases each). Germline V gene lookup returns CDR1 SGHAT and CDR2 FQNNGV. The CDR3 has 16 residues. For the CDR3, the DNA is TGTGCCGGCAGCTCGACTCTAGGAGGGGGAATAGATACGCAGTATTTT. This sequence encodes CAGSSTLGGGIDTQYF.

The table lists this clonotype with a few counts. The chain recombines TRBV13 with TRBJ2-1, with TRBD2 matching 13 bases. CDR1 and CDR2 from the germline V gene are PRHDT and FYEKMQ (reference sequence). This CDR3 comprises 18 residues. Trimming took 4 bases from V and 2 from J; bases not matched to a gene: 8. CDR3 DNA sequence: TGTGCCAGCAGCTCAACAGGGACTAGCGGGACAGCCTACAATGAGCAGTTCTTC. Translation: CASSSTGTSGTAYNEQFF. Variable domain in full (rest from reference TRBV13 and TRBJ2-1): AAGVIQSPRHLIKEKRETATLKCYPIPRHDTVYWYQQGPGQDPQFLISFYEKMQSDKGSIPDRFSAQQFSDYHSELNMSSLELGDSALYFCASSSTGTSGTAYNEQFFGPGTRLTVL.

The chain recombines TRBV11-2 with TRBJ1-4; perhaps TRBD1 as D (5 bases). The CDR3 runs to 15 residues. V was pared by 9 bases and J by 6 bases, with 20 bases between. In germline, CDR1 is SGHAT, CDR2 FQNNGV. The CDR3 loop is CASSPRWGADEKLFF. CDR3 coding DNA: TGTGCCAGTAGCCCCAGGTGGGGCGCCGATGAAAAACTGTTTTTT.

CDR3 nucleotides: TGCAGCGTTGAAGGTACTGGGAGGGGCACTGAAGCTTTCTTT. Translating it yields CSVEGTGRGTEAFF. The chain uses TRBV29-1 and TRBJ1-1; D possibly corresponds to TRBD1 (5 bases). The germline V and J ends were trimmed by 1 base and 4 bases, with 13 bases remaining between them. The CDR3 loop spans 14 amino acids. Germline CDR1 reads SQVTM; CDR2 reads ANQGSEA.

The chain uses TRBV19 and TRBJ2-5, with D perhaps TRBD2 (5 bases). Trimming took off 6 bases at V and 2 bases at J, with 19 bases between the two ends. The CDR3 loop spans 16 amino acids. From germline, CDR1 is LNHDA and CDR2 SQIVND (reference sequence). The CDR3 spells CASSLRTGTRQETQYF. CDR3 nucleotides: TGTGCCAGTAGCTTGAGGACGGGAACGCGGCAAGAGACCCAGTACTTC.

Comment on this clonotype: A read error may account for a junction end that differs from germline. The CDR3 DNA follows: TGTGCCATCAGTAGCGGGAGCGTAACAGATACGCAGTATTTT. Amino acids: CAISSGSVTDTQYF. The J gene is TRBJ2-3, the V gene TRBV12-3 or TRBV12-4; TRBD2 agrees at 9 bases. CDR3 length: 14 residues.

As to this clonotype: This clone may be a read error of a much larger clone one base away. The chain combines TRBV14 with TRBJ2-1, with 8 nucleotides matching TRBD2. The CDR3 is 17 amino acids. Per germline, CDR1 SGHDN and CDR2 FVKESK. V was pared by 1 base and J by 4 bases, with 9 bases of the junction left unmatched. CDR3 coding DNA: TGTGCCAGCAGCCAAGTAGGCGGGACTAGAGGTTACAATGAGCAGTTCTTC. It codes for CASSQVGGTRGYNEQFF. The whole variable domain, filled in from reference TRBV14 and TRBJ2-1, reads EAGVTQFPSHSVIEKGQTVTLRCDPISGHDNLYWYRRVMGKEIKFLLHFVKESKQDESGMPNNRFLAERTGGTYSTLKVQPAELEDSGVYFCASSQVGGTRGYNEQFFGPGTRLTVL.

J is TRBJ2-7 and V is TRBV30; either TRBD1 or TRBD2 may fit D (5 bases each). The germline gives CDR1 GTSNPN, CDR2 SVGIG (reference sequence). CDR3 length: 13 residues. Trimming cost V 2 bases and J 0 bases, with 8 bases left between them. CDR3 protein: CAWSWDGSYEQYF. The CDR3 coding sequence is TGTGCCTGGAGTTGGGACGGCTCCTACGAGCAGTACTTC.

The count of this clonotype is one. No conserved phenylalanine or tryptophan is present at the end of the CDR3, so a read error is the likely explanation. CDR3 nucleotide sequence: TGCAGTGCTAGACAGGGTCAATCATCATACGAGCAGTACTTA. This codes for CSARQGQSSYEQYL. V usage is TRBV20-1 and J usage is TRBJ2-7, with D possibly being TRBD1 (5 bases). This CDR3 has 14 amino acids. Looked up from germline, CDR1 is DFQATT and CDR2 is SNEGSKA (reference sequence). The V gene lost 2 bases and the J gene lost 4 bases, with 15 bases spanning the gap.

On this clonotype itself: Sequence at one end of the junction differs from germline and may be a read error. The chain couples TRBV6-5 to TRBJ2-2, with D possibly matching TRBD2 (6 bases). The CDR3 is 15 amino acids. CDR1 is MNHEY and CDR2 is SVGAGI in the germline V gene. The DNA for the CDR3 is TGTGTTAGCAGTTACGAGCCCAGGTCTGGCGGGGAGCCGTTTTTT. Protein product: CVSSYEPRSGGEPFF.

Turning to this clonotype: This may be a read error, as it is one base from a much larger clone. The J gene is TRBJ2-1, the V gene TRBV20-1; a possible D gene is TRBD2 (5 bases). This CDR3 has 14 amino acids. Germline V gives CDR1 DFQATT, CDR2 SNEGSKA (reference sequence). Trimming shortened V by 3 bases and J by 7 bases, and 16 bases separated the two germline ends. This chain's CDR3 is CSASRRRPRNEQFF. CDR3 bases: TGCAGTGCTAGTAGGCGGAGGCCCAGGAATGAGCAGTTCTTC.

The chain joins TRBV12-3 or TRBV12-4 to TRBJ1-1; D uncertain. The CDR3 is 13 amino acids. The V end lost 7 bases, the J end lost 6 bases, and 15 bases lay between the germline ends. CDR3 amino acids: CASIPRRESEAFF. Here the CDR3 DNA reads TGTGCCAGCATTCCCCGAAGGGAATCTGAAGCTTTCTTT.

Notes on this clonotype: Compared with germline, one end of the junction differs, possibly owing to a read error. The V gene is TRBV6-4, the J gene TRBJ1-1, with D hard to call. The CDR3 is made up of 14 amino acids. Germline CDR1 reads MRHNA; CDR2 reads SNTAGT. The CDR3 loop reads CASSDGALNTGAFF. In nucleotides, the CDR3 is TGTGCCAGCAGTGACGGTGCATTAAACACTGGAGCTTTCTTT.